This TCR beta chain is drawn from a study of cytomegalovirus exposure and HLA in healthy donors. About the research overall: Inside one of the first data releases sat some 85 million unique TCRs taken from HLA-typed donors.

The CDR3 is made up of 15 amino acids. The germline V gene has CDR1 GTSNPN and CDR2 SVGIG (reference sequence). V was pared by 0 bases and J by 5 bases, with 16 bases between. Whole-study results and caveats: Accurate predictions that matched the HLA-A and HLA-B alleles of most subjects were reportedly made from TCR beta sequences.

With 60 Vbeta and 13 Jbeta primers, the PCR was carried out. This table comes from immunoSEQ multiplex PCR, and its TCRdb copy is limited to in-frame clones, with some not included. The sample comprises roughly 43,000 clones, 70% to 80% of which are singletons, and 1.4% rests with the top ten. Notes on this clone: Antigen: not known.

Sequencing used PBMCs. This receptor was taken from a man aged 30-40 years in good health and CMV-seronegative. This sequence joins TRBV30 and TRBJ2-5, with a weak D call TRBD2 (6 bases). The CDR3 here is CAWSVPPGVRETQYF. The CDR3 DNA is TGTGCCTGGAGTGTACCCCCGGGAGTACGGGAGACCCAGTACTTC. Complete variable domain (other parts from reference TRBV30 and TRBJ2-5): SQTIHQWPATLVQPVGSPLSLECTVEGTSNPNLYWYRQAAGRGLQLLFYSVGIGQISSEVPQNLSASRPQDRQFILSSKKLLLSDSGFYLCAWSVPPGVRETQYFGPGTRLLVL.